Listed below are T cell receptor beta chains from one sample, sequenced in a study of T cell changes during pregnancy in multiple sclerosis. The table came from immunoSEQ multiplex PCR; TCRdb's copy has only in-frame clones and leaves some out. Here the sample spans tens of thousands of clones, 85% to 90% being singletons. The sample was CD4+ T cells from peripheral blood mononuclear cells, taken in the first trimester of pregnancy. The source is a female donor in good health, enrolled as a control in a pregnancy study. Both conserved end residues are part of each CDR3. Fields, in order: clone size, D gene, J gene, V gene, CDR3 DNA, CDR3 protein. The D gene is left open where the match is weak. Some rows mark clone size as missing; the rest say once, few, many or name a class of expanded clone.

clone_size: NA
d_call: NA
j_call: TRBJ2-6
v_call: TRBV7-9
cdr3_nt: TGTGCCAGCAGTAGGCGGTTCTCTGGGGCCAACGTCCTGACTTTC
cdr3_aa: CASSRRFSGANVLTF

clone_size: once
d_call: NA
j_call: TRBJ2-7
v_call: TRBV7-2
cdr3_nt: TGTGCCAGCAGCTTATTAGGACAGAACTCCTACGAGCAGTACTTC
cdr3_aa: CASSLLGQNSYEQYF

clone_size: NA
d_call: NA
j_call: TRBJ2-3
v_call: TRBV6-6
cdr3_nt: TGTGCCAGCAGCACCCGAGGAGTACGGGCAGATACGCAGTATTTT
cdr3_aa: CASSTRGVRADTQYF

clone_size: once
d_call: NA
j_call: TRBJ2-5
v_call: TRBV7-7
cdr3_nt: TGTGCTAGCAGCTTAGATACCAGAGAGACCCAGTACTTC
cdr3_aa: CASSLDTRETQYF

clone_size: NA
d_call: TRBD1
j_call: TRBJ2-7
v_call: TRBV30
cdr3_nt: TGTGCCTGGAGTGTAACCTTATCGGGACAGGGAAGCGACGAGCAGTACTTC
cdr3_aa: CAWSVTLSGQGSDEQYF

clone_size: NA
d_call: NA
j_call: TRBJ2-7
v_call: TRBV5-4
cdr3_nt: TGTGCCAGCAGCTTGTACCAGGGATCAATCGAGCAGTACTTC
cdr3_aa: CASSLYQGSIEQYF

clone_size: few
d_call: NA
j_call: TRBJ1-1
v_call: TRBV18
cdr3_nt: TGTGCCATGCTGGGGGGAGCGAACACTGAAGCTTTCTTT
cdr3_aa: CAMLGGANTEAFF

clone_size: NA
d_call: NA
j_call: TRBJ2-5
v_call: TRBV5-8
cdr3_nt: TGTGCCAGCAGCTTGGGGGAGAAGTACTTC
cdr3_aa: CASSLGEKYF

clone_size: NA
d_call: TRBD1
j_call: TRBJ1-2
v_call: TRBV5-1
cdr3_nt: TGCGCCAGCAGCTCACCGGGACAGGCCTATGGCTACACCTTC
cdr3_aa: CASSSPGQAYGYTF

clone_size: once
d_call: TRBD1
j_call: TRBJ1-4
v_call: TRBV11-3
cdr3_nt: TGTGCCAGCAGCCGAACAGGGGGCGTTAATGAAAAACTGTTTTTT
cdr3_aa: CASSRTGGVNEKLFF

clone_size: NA
d_call: NA
j_call: TRBJ2-3
v_call: TRBV7-2
cdr3_nt: TGTGCCAGCAGCTTAATGCGGGGCAAGGCAGATACGCAGTATTTT
cdr3_aa: CASSLMRGKADTQYF

clone_size: few
d_call: TRBD1
j_call: TRBJ2-2
v_call: TRBV5-1
cdr3_nt: TGCGCCAGCAGCGCTCGGACAGGAGGATCGGGCGGGGAGCTGTTTTTT
cdr3_aa: CASSARTGGSGGELFF

clone_size: NA
d_call: NA
j_call: TRBJ1-2
v_call: TRBV5-4
cdr3_nt: TGTGCCAGCAGCCCTTTCCAGGAGGTTACTGGCTACACCTTC
cdr3_aa: CASSPFQEVTGYTF

clone_size: NA
d_call: NA
j_call: TRBJ1-5
v_call: TRBV30
cdr3_nt: TGTGCCTGGTCCCGGGGGGGCAGCGAGCCCCAGCATTTT
cdr3_aa: CAWSRGGSEPQHF

clone_size: NA
d_call: NA
j_call: TRBJ2-7
v_call: TRBV30
cdr3_nt: TGTGCCGGGGGCGTCTACGAGCAGTACTTC
cdr3_aa: CAGGVYEQYF

clone_size: NA
d_call: NA
j_call: TRBJ1-6
v_call: TRBV4-2
cdr3_nt: TGTGCCAGCAACACAGGGTCGGGAAGGGATAATTCACCCCTCCACTTT
cdr3_aa: CASNTGSGRDNSPLHF

clone_size: NA
d_call: TRBD1
j_call: TRBJ1-2
v_call: TRBV6-5
cdr3_nt: TGTGCCAGCAGTTACTCAAACCGGGACAGGGACTATGGCTACACCTTC
cdr3_aa: CASSYSNRDRDYGYTF